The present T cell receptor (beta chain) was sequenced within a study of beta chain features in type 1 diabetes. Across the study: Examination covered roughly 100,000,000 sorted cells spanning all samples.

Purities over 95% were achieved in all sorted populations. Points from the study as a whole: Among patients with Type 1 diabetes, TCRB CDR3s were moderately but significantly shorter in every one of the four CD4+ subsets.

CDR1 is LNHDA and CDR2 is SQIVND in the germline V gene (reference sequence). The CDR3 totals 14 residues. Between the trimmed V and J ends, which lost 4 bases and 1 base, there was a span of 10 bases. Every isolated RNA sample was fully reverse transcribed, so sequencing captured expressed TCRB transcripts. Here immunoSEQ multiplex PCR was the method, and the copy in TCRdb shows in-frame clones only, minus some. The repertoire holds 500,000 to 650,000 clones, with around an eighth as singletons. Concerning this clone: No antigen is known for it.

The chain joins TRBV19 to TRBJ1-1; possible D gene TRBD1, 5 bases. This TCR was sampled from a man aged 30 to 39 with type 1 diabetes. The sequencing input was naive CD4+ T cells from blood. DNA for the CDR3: TGTGCCAGTAGTACCCAGGGCGGGAACACTGAAGCTTTCTTT. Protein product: CASSTQGGNTEAFF.